The T cell receptor beta chain described here comes from a study of T cell responses to AZD1222 COVID-19 vaccine. Findings and caveats of the study: Just a handful of AZD1222 recipients were seropositive at baseline.

Trimming at V came to 3 bases and at J to 7 bases, leaving 8 bases not matched to a gene. The CDR3 extends over 16 amino acids. Per germline, CDR1 SGDLS and CDR2 YYNGEE. A word on this clone: What it recognizes is unknown.

TCRdb keeps only in-frame clones here, not all; method: immunoSEQ multiplex PCR. The table shows around 120,000 clones, with 88% occurring only once. This clonotype was sampled from an adult who received the AZD1222 COVID-19 vaccine. This chain links TRBV9 with TRBJ2-1; TRBD2 matches at 12 bases. Sequences were derived from peripheral blood, sampled 28 days after the second AZD1222 dose. For the CDR3, the DNA is TGTGCCAGCAGCGCCCCGACTAGCGGGAGTCAGAATGAGCAGTTCTTC. Its translation: CASSAPTSGSQNEQFF.